This record covers a single TCR beta chain. The CDR3 extends over 11 amino acids. Trimming pared 10 bases from V and 3 bases from J, leaving 8 bases between. CDR1 is ENHRY, CDR2 SYGVKD, per germline. Individuals drawn from about 26 US areas were about 18 to 95 years old. These data come from a study of blood T cell repertoires in COVID-19. Study-level information: The samples span acute and convalescent COVID-19 from the United States, Italy and Spain. Sources were T cells, B-cell-depleted T cells, or PBMCs; the material itself was cDNA or gDNA.

This table comes from immunoSEQ multiplex PCR, and its TCRdb copy is limited to in-frame clones, with some not included. Seen here are some 200,000 clones, around 90% observed once, and the top ten hold 2% to 2.5%. What was sequenced was PBMCs or T cells enriched from blood (not recorded which). The receptor comes from a woman in her 30s who had recovered from COVID-19. The V call is TRBV10-3, the J call TRBJ2-3; possible D gene TRBD1, 5 bases. The CDR3 here is CATRQTDTQYF. The CDR3 coding sequence is TGTGCCACCAGACAGACAGATACGCAGTATTTT.